Listed below are T cell receptor beta chains from one sample, sequenced in a study of T cells after yellow fever vaccination. TCRdb passed the 5' RACE reads through MiXCR, listing each CDR3 protein once. The sample contains 200,000 to 250,000 distinct CDR3 sequences, 3% to 4% of which appear only once. Sequencing was performed on CD4+ T cells sorted from PBMCs, taken 10 days after the yellow fever booster vaccination. These TCRs come from a man between 18 and 35 years old who received the YFV17D yellow fever vaccine. Each CDR3 is given with its conserved first and last residue. D genes are given only for firm matches. Only part of the rows carry a size: once, few, many, or a class if the clone is expanded.

. | TRBJ2-3 | TRBV29-1 | many | 11 | TGCAGCGGACGAGGCACAGATACGCAGTATTTT | CSGRGTDTQYF
. | TRBJ1-1 | TRBV7-2 | . | 12 | TGTGCCAGCAGCTTAACAGGGTACGACGGTTTCTTT | CASSLTGYDGFF
TRBD2 | TRBJ2-5 | TRBV20-1 | . | 15 | TGCAGTGCTAGGGGACTAGCGGGTTTCCAAGAGACCCAGTACTTC | CSARGLAGFQETQYF
. | TRBJ2-3 | TRBV5-1 | many | 12 | TGCGCCAGCAGCCGGGTGGAGGGTACGCAGTATTTT | CASSRVEGTQYF
. | TRBJ2-5 | TRBV18 | . | 14 | TGTGCCAGCTCACCGTCGGGGTGGCGAGAGACCCAGTACTTC | CASSPSGWRETQYF
TRBD2 | TRBJ2-1 | TRBV5-1 | many | 13 | TGCGCCAGCAGCTCCCGGGGGGGAGATGAGCAGTTCTTC | CASSSRGGDEQFF
. | TRBJ2-3 | TRBV5-1 | . | 16 | TGCGCCAGCAGGTTGGAAGGGGCGACCAGCACAGATACGCAGTATTTT | CASRLEGATSTDTQYF
TRBD1 | TRBJ1-6 | TRBV7-9 | few | 16 | TGTGCCAGCACCCCCTTCGGGACAGGGAATGGTTCACCCCTCCACTTT | CASTPFGTGNGSPLHF
. | TRBJ2-2 | TRBV3-1 | . | 16 | TGTGCCAGCAGCTTCCGGGGGACTGGGGACACCGGGGAGCTGTTTTTT | CASSFRGTGDTGELFF
. | TRBJ1-5 | TRBV5-6 | many | 17 | TGTGCCAGCAGCTCTCTCAGGGGACGGCATAGCAATCAGCCCCAGCATTTT | CASSSLRGRHSNQPQHF
. | TRBJ2-1 | TRBV7-3 | many | 13 | TGTGCCAGCAGCTTCAGGGGAGCCAATGAGCAGTTCTTC | CASSFRGANEQFF
. | TRBJ1-2 | TRBV29-1 | few | 13 | TGCAGCGCACCCGGGACGGCGAACTATGGCTACACCTTC | CSAPGTANYGYTF
. | TRBJ1-1 | TRBV5-1 | many | 15 | TGCGCCAGCAGCTCTGGACACACCATGAACACTGAAGCTTTCTTT | CASSSGHTMNTEAFF
. | TRBJ1-1 | TRBV7-9 | many | 13 | TGTGCCAGCAGCTTAGATGGAGGTGCTGAAGCTTTCTTT | CASSLDGGAEAFF
. | TRBJ2-3 | TRBV27 | many | 17 | TGTGCCAGCAGCCCACTGTGGAGGGCTAGAAGCACAGATACGCAGTATTTT | CASSPLWRARSTDTQYF
. | TRBJ1-4 | TRBV9 | . | 14 | TGTGCCAGCAGCCCCTCGTCAACTAATGAAAAACTGTTTTTT | CASSPSSTNEKLFF
. | TRBJ1-3 | TRBV5-1 | many | 14 | TGCGCCAGCAGCTTAAGGACGGGGGGAAACACCATATATTTT | CASSLRTGGNTIYF
TRBD2 | TRBJ2-5 | TRBV2 | . | 16 | TGTGCCAGCATACCGACTAGCGGGGGTTTTCAAGAGACCCAGTACTTC | CASIPTSGGFQETQYF
. | TRBJ1-2 | TRBV20-1 | many | 13 | TGCAGTGCTAGAGACAGGTCAAATTATGGCTACACCTTC | CSARDRSNYGYTF
. | TRBJ2-3 | TRBV12-5 | many | 13 | TGTGCTAGTGGTTTGCCTGGCACAGATACGCAGTATTTT | CASGLPGTDTQYF
TRBD2 | TRBJ2-5 | TRBV12-3/TRBV12-4 | . | 15 | TGTGCCAGCAGTTCTTCTAGCGGCCACCAAGAGACCCAGTACTTC | CASSSSSGHQETQYF
. | TRBJ2-6 | TRBV7-2 | many | 13 | TGTGGGGCGAGATTCGCTGGGGCCAACGTCCTGACTTTC | CGARFAGANVLTF
. | TRBJ2-7 | TRBV10-3 | few | 15 | TGTGCCATCAGTGAGTCGGTTCCTAGCAGCTACGAGCAGTACTTC | CAISESVPSSYEQYF
TRBD1 | TRBJ2-1 | TRBV5-1 | many | 14 | TGCGCCAGCAGCTCGACAGGGGGTTCAGGTGAGCAGTTCTTC | CASSSTGGSGEQFF
. | TRBJ2-4 | TRBV28 | many | 12 | TGTGCCAGCAGGGCGTACAAAAACATTCAGTACTTC | CASRAYKNIQYF
. | TRBJ1-2 | TRBV5-1 | . | 13 | TGCGCCAGCAGCTCACAGGGTTCTCATGGCTACACCTTC | CASSSQGSHGYTF
TRBD2 | TRBJ2-1 | TRBV7-3 | many | 16 | TGTGCCAGCAGCTCAGCGGGGCTAGCGGTTAACAATGAGCAGTTCTTC | CASSSAGLAVNNEQFF
. | TRBJ2-7 | TRBV11-2 | many | 14 | TGTGCCAGCAGCTTAGGTGGACAGAGCTACGAGCAGTACTTC | CASSLGGQSYEQYF
. | TRBJ1-5 | TRBV5-6 | . | 14 | TGTGCCAGCAGCTTTGGCGCAGGGTACCAGCCCCAGCATTTT | CASSFGAGYQPQHF
. | TRBJ2-4 | TRBV5-1 | many | 14 | TGCGCCAGCAGCTTGGAGCCCAGCCCCAACATTCAGTACTTC | CASSLEPSPNIQYF